The T cell receptor beta chain described here comes from a study of blood T cell repertoires in COVID-19. Authors' data handling: Amplifying reference gene primers gave estimates of nucleated cell counts. The assay was immunoSEQ multiplex PCR, and TCRdb's table has in-frame clones only and misses some. Clone size and V and J calls were adopted from that table, with D and trimming inferred from the DNA. The data hold approximately 360,000 clones, with approximately 88% observed a single time. V was clipped by 5 bases and J by 2 bases; unmatched bases: 12. CDR3 length: 17 residues. Germline CDR1 SEHNR, CDR2 FQNEAQ (reference sequence).

Sequenced input: peripheral blood. The TCR comes from a man in his forties or fifties with acute or convalescent COVID-19. The chain has TRBV7-9 and TRBJ2-1, with 7 positions matching TRBD2. CDR3 protein: CASSQLSAGRTYNEQFF. The CDR3 coding sequence is TGTGCCAGCAGCCAACTATCTGCCGGGAGGACCTACAATGAGCAGTTCTTC.